The TCR beta chain described here comes from a study of PD-1 blockade in mismatch repair-deficient tumors. Study summary: All were previously treated, progressing patients with some twelve mismatch repair-deficient cancer types.

A few pembrolizumab responders had their TCRs sequenced. The CDR3 runs 15 residues. Losses at the gene ends were 9 bases for V and 4 bases for J; bases not matched to a gene: 13. Germline CDR1 is SGHDN and CDR2 is FVKESK. Profiling relied on immunoSEQ multiplex PCR, and the TCRdb table lists in-frame clones only, not all of them. The sample carries roughly 120,000 clones, about 90% recorded once. The starting material was peripheral blood, obtained 70 to 72 weeks after starting pembrolizumab. The origin of this receptor is an adult with mismatch repair-deficient cancer. This chain links TRBV14 with TRBJ2-5; 8 bases align to TRBD1. As DNA, the CDR3 is TGTGCCAGAGCTCCCCCGGGACAGGTGGGAGAGACCCAGTACTTC. Protein: CARAPPGQVGETQYF.